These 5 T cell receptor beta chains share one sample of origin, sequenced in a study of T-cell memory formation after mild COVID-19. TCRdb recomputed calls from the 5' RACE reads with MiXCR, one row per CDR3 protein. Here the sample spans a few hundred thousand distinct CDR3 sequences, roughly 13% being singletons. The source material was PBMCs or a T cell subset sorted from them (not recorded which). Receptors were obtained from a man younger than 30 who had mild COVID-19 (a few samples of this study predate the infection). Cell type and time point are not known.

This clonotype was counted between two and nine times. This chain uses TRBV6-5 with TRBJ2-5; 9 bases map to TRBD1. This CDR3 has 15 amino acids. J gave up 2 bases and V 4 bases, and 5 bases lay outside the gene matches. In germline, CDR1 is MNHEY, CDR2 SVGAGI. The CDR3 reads CASSSLGTGQETQYF. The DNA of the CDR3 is TGTGCCAGCAGTTCCCTCGGGACAGGGCAAGAGACCCAGTACTTC.

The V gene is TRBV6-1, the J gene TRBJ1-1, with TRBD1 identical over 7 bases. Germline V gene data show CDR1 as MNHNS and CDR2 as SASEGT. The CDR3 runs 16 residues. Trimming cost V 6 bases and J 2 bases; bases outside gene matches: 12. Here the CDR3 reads CASSPNRQGFNTEAFF. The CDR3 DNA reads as TGTGCCAGCAGCCCGAATCGACAGGGCTTCAACACTGAAGCTTTCTTT.

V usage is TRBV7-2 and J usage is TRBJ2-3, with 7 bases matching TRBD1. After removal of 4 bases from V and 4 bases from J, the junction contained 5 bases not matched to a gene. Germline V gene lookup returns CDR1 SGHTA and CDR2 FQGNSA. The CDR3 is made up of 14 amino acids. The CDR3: CASSWNRGPDTQYF. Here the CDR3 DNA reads TGTGCCAGCAGCTGGAACAGGGGTCCAGATACGCAGTATTTT.

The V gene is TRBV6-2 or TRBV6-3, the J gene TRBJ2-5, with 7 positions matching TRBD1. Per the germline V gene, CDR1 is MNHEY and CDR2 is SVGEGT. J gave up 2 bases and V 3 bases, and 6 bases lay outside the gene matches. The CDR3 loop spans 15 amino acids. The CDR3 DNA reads TGTGCCAGCAGTTATCCGGGACAGAGACAAGAGACCCAGTACTTC. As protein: CASSYPGQRQETQYF.

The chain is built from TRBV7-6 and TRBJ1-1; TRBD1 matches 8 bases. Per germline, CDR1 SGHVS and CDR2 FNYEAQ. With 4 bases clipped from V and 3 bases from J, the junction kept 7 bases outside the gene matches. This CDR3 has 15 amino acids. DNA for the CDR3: TGTGCCAGCAGCTCCTGGACAGGGCGATACACTGAAGCTTTCTTT. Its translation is CASSSWTGRYTEAFF. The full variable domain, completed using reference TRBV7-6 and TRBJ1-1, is GAGVSQSPRYKVTKRGQDVALRCDPISGHVSLYWYRQALGQGPEFLTYFNYEAQQDKSGLPNDRFSAERPEGSISTLTIQRTEQRDSAMYRCASSSWTGRYTEAFFGQGTRLTVV.